This entry concerns a single T cell receptor (beta chain). This receptor's antigen is unknown. No base quality information exists; no much larger clone differs at one position. The sample is drawn from a study of cytomegalovirus exposure and HLA in healthy donors (dated by TCRdb to about 2017). In terms of the full investigation: An earlier analysis of several hundred of the donors reported 250 to 300 Gb of sequence data and 100 million to 130 million unique TCR beta sequences from about 179 million T cells. All discovery cohort repertoires had been generated using a single sequencing platform. The study profiled the T cell repertoires of more than 500 subjects by immunosequencing and related them to cytomegalovirus serostatus. About five DR-DQ haplotypes were treated as single units for association and clustering because of strong linkage in the cohort. To predict cytomegalovirus infection status, the study brought together high-throughput TCR immunosequencing, statistical association of individual TCRs with disease status, and machine learning. The number of donors typed differed by locus, with 629-630 for A, B, C, DRB1 and DQB1, around 500 for DQA1, under 610 for DPA1, and around 460 for DPB1. Across around 400 genotyped donors of the cohort, an average of about 250,000 unique TCR beta nucleotide sequences per donor were sequenced, and about a sixth of those sequences were non-productive. The study aimed to test whether cataloging public T cell receptors could reveal signatures of past pathogen exposure. Rather than drawing on any new phenotypic data, the later analysis identified candidate immune exposures from TCR beta sequences and the way those sequences occurred across donors. A later analysis re-analyzed previously published TCR beta repertoires from approximately 700 donors and added high-resolution HLA genotyping to study TCR occurrence patterns. Besides the first cohort of 666 subjects, a separate validation cohort made up of over 100 different subjects was used. Of the 300 to 450 genotyped donors, 81% were placed in the genetic ancestry cluster associated with self-reported Caucasian donors. An earlier analysis of 500 to 650 of the donors applied high-throughput TCR beta sequencing to assess whether each TCR beta V gene segment acted as functional or pseudogenic. A later genetic analysis used genome-wide SNP genotypes for about 55% of the 666 donors, treating that subset as a discovery cohort. About 280 gigabases of sequencing data and approximately 92 million unique TCR sequences made up an early release that covered around 640 HLA-typed donors. Class I and class II HLA loci were covered by the typing at four-digit resolution. Donor age, sex, ethnicity and CMV serostatus were compiled alongside the repertoire data. Study-wide findings and limitations: When HLA alleles, especially DR and DQ, strongly co-occurred, TCR associations were difficult to assign to individual alleles. Across donors, most TCR sequences were observed very rarely, whereas some public TCRs were present in many individuals. In a later analysis, the rate of TCR association differed among HLA loci, with DRB1 alleles having the most associated TCRs and HLA-C alleles having the fewest. In a later analysis, HLA-associated TCR beta chains were found to be more clonally expanded and to have lower generation probabilities than equally common non-associated chains. The 87-base-pair reads could not distinguish some IMGT-functional V segments, including TRBV6-2 and TRBV6-3, so those segments were excluded. Because counts were too low, seventeen rarely observed V segments, including chromosome 9 orphons, were left out of the earlier analysis of roughly 600 of the donors. A cluster of highly shared sequence variants was judged likely to represent a technical artifact of the sequencing pipeline. Broadly in line with IMGT annotations, most TCR beta V segments showed up in productive rearrangements about 87% or about 30% of the time in an earlier analysis of 587 of the donors. A further reported finding was that TCR beta sequences accurately predicted the HLA-A and HLA-B alleles for most subjects in the first cohort. Linkage disequilibrium might explain the correlated functional status among segregating V segments, but an unknown experimental factor could not be ruled out. The classifier was reported to diagnose cytomegalovirus status with high specificity and sensitivity in both the original cohort and the validation cohort. This cohort had only TCR beta chains sequenced, and the lack of alpha or paired-chain data limited which features could be detected. Several of the top co-occurrence clusters appeared to be linked to parvovirus B19, influenza, CMV and Epstein-Barr virus, according to a later analysis. Because HLA typing was missing for some donors at each locus, association tests included only the typed subset. According to a later analysis, most CMV-associated TCR beta chains appeared to be HLA-restricted, and the HLA associations seemed to be driven largely by CMV exposure. The authors suggested that the approach could potentially be extended to other disease states and immunological phenotypes. Compared with the 666-donor mean, donors in an Asian-associated ancestry cluster had fewer N-insertions in productive TCRs, according to a later genetic analysis. Sequencing depth was assumed to be roughly uniform across donors in the presence/absence analyses, though that assumption may not hold. In vitro tests confirmed that a few of the cytomegalovirus-associated TCR beta chains recognize cytomegalovirus antigens. A total of fewer than 200 TCR beta chains were listed by the study as associated with cytomegalovirus. For the cohort, immune exposure information was limited to CMV serostatus. A later genetic analysis associated a missense DCLRE1C variant with V-gene and J-gene trimming of TCR beta chains, and an independent cohort replicated the association. Specific HLA alleles were associated with about 17,000 TCR beta sequences at a false discovery rate of 0.05 in a later analysis.

Library preparation employed the immunoSEQ multiplex PCR assay. A mixture of 60 forward primers for TCR Vbeta segments and 13 reverse primers for TCR Jbeta segments was used in the multiplex PCR. The CDR3 region of rearranged TCR beta genes was amplified from genomic DNA with a multiplex PCR assay. The amplified TCR beta libraries were sequenced on the Illumina HiSeq System as 87-base-pair reads. The published analysis was carried out like this. A later analysis counted tens of millions of unique TCR beta chains across the approximately 700 repertoires, and roughly 9.9 million of these chains were shared by at least two donors. To remove PCR and sequencing errors, raw reads were error-corrected and collapsed into unique sequences using a nearest-neighbor algorithm that merged closely related sequences. V, D and J gene segments were assigned by aligning CDR3 sequences to IMGT reference sequences. For a sequence to be retained, a match of at least six nucleotides to both a V gene segment and a J gene segment was required. A rearrangement counted as productive if the CDR3 had no stop codons and remained in frame with V and J, and every other rearrangement counted as non-productive. CDR3 was defined according to IMGT convention as the region running from the second conserved V-encoded cysteine to the conserved J-encoded phenylalanine. The earlier analysis of about 570 of the donors excluded any sequence lacking an unambiguous match to a single V gene segment. An earlier analysis of about 600 of the donors called V segments functional above 56.7% productive rearrangements and segregating when the between-donor standard deviation exceeded 5%. A statistical classification framework was developed to diagnose cytomegalovirus status using the catalog of TCR beta chain sequences. In a later analysis, V and J genes were assigned by comparing TCR nucleotide sequences against IMGT/GENE-DB human TR gene sequences. The TCRdist pipeline was used in a later analysis to assign CDR3 sequences and most-parsimonious VDJ recombination scenarios. In a later analysis, every TCR beta chain was defined by the combination of its CDR3 amino acid sequence and its V-gene family, and reads without a unique V-gene family were dropped. To address suspected cross-contamination and a sequencing artifact, a later analysis removed 592 highly shared, low-generation-probability nucleotide sequences. In a later analysis, a clonal expansion index for each public chain was calculated from normalized within-repertoire ranks of inferred template counts. A later analysis computed generation probabilities with a VDJ recombination model fitted to out-of-frame rearrangements, and checked the results against IGoR. Hypergeometric tests were used in a later analysis to score TCR-TCR, TCR-HLA and TCR-CMV co-occurrence, with a repertoire-size bias correction applied to the TCR pairs. A later analysis estimated false discovery rates by permuting HLA or CMV assignments 20 times. In a later analysis, co-occurring TCRs were grouped using DBSCAN, and TCRdist sequence similarity was added for clustering within HLA-allele-positive subsets. Co-occurrence clustering excluded repertoires with fewer than 30,000 or more than 120,000 public chains, plus five with anomalous nucleotide sharing. The clones in this table, taken by TCRdb from immuneACCESS, are in-frame only. Not every clone is retained; where verified, under half of the shortfall comes from an unresolved V gene, and the cause of the rest is unknown. Clone size and the V and J calls come from that table; the DNA yielded D and trimming. In all, the sample holds roughly 150,000 clones, and roughly 68% of those were seen once. Around 4% of the sample comes from the top ten.

In total, approximately 690 healthy bone marrow donors made up the cohort. At the time of sampling, every cohort member was nominally healthy, though immune exposures that went unrecorded were likely present. The donor was CMV seronegative and belonged to the group of around 400 seronegative cohort members. A peripheral blood sample was collected from each donor, and TCR beta sequencing was performed on peripheral blood mononuclear cells. The Qiagen DNeasy Blood Extraction Kit was used to extract genomic DNA from the blood cell samples. The junction carries 9 bases between V and J, which are trimmed by 0 bases and 0 bases respectively. Looking up the germline V gene (reference sequence) yields CDR1 SGHNT and CDR2 YYREEE. The cysteine opens and the phenylalanine closes a CDR3 of 15 amino acids. Only the CDR3 part of the read is kept: 45 bases, read in frame from the first base.

Material for sequencing was PBMCs. The TCR originated in a man aged 55 to 70 in good health and CMV-seronegative. The chain is made from TRBV5-4 and TRBJ1-2, with TRBD1 perhaps the D gene, on 5 matching bases. The DNA reads as follows: TGTGCCAGCAGCTTGGTAGACAGCCCTAACTATGGCTACACCTTC. It translates as CASSLVDSPNYGYTF.